Sequencing of this T cell receptor beta chain was carried out in a study of T cell responses to AZD1222 COVID-19 vaccine. Notes on the study in general: There were mostly white British donors and more females than males, and clonal diversity was possibly underestimated.

Only in-frame clones appear in the TCRdb table, and some are missing; sequencing was by immunoSEQ multiplex PCR. The sample has 130,000 to 150,000 clones, about 90% seen once. The germline gives CDR1 LNHDA, CDR2 SQIVND (reference sequence). The CDR3 is made up of 14 amino acids. V lost 7 bases to trimming and J lost 2 bases, with 12 bases between them. With regard to this clone: Antigen unknown.

The receptor was isolated from an adult in good health. The sample consisted of peripheral blood, taken on day 0 of AZD1222 vaccination. The chain combines TRBV19 with TRBJ1-3; a possible D gene is TRBD1 (5 bases). The CDR3 bases are TGTGCCAGTACACGGCCGGGACCTGGAAACACCATATATTTT. Its translation: CASTRPGPGNTIYF.